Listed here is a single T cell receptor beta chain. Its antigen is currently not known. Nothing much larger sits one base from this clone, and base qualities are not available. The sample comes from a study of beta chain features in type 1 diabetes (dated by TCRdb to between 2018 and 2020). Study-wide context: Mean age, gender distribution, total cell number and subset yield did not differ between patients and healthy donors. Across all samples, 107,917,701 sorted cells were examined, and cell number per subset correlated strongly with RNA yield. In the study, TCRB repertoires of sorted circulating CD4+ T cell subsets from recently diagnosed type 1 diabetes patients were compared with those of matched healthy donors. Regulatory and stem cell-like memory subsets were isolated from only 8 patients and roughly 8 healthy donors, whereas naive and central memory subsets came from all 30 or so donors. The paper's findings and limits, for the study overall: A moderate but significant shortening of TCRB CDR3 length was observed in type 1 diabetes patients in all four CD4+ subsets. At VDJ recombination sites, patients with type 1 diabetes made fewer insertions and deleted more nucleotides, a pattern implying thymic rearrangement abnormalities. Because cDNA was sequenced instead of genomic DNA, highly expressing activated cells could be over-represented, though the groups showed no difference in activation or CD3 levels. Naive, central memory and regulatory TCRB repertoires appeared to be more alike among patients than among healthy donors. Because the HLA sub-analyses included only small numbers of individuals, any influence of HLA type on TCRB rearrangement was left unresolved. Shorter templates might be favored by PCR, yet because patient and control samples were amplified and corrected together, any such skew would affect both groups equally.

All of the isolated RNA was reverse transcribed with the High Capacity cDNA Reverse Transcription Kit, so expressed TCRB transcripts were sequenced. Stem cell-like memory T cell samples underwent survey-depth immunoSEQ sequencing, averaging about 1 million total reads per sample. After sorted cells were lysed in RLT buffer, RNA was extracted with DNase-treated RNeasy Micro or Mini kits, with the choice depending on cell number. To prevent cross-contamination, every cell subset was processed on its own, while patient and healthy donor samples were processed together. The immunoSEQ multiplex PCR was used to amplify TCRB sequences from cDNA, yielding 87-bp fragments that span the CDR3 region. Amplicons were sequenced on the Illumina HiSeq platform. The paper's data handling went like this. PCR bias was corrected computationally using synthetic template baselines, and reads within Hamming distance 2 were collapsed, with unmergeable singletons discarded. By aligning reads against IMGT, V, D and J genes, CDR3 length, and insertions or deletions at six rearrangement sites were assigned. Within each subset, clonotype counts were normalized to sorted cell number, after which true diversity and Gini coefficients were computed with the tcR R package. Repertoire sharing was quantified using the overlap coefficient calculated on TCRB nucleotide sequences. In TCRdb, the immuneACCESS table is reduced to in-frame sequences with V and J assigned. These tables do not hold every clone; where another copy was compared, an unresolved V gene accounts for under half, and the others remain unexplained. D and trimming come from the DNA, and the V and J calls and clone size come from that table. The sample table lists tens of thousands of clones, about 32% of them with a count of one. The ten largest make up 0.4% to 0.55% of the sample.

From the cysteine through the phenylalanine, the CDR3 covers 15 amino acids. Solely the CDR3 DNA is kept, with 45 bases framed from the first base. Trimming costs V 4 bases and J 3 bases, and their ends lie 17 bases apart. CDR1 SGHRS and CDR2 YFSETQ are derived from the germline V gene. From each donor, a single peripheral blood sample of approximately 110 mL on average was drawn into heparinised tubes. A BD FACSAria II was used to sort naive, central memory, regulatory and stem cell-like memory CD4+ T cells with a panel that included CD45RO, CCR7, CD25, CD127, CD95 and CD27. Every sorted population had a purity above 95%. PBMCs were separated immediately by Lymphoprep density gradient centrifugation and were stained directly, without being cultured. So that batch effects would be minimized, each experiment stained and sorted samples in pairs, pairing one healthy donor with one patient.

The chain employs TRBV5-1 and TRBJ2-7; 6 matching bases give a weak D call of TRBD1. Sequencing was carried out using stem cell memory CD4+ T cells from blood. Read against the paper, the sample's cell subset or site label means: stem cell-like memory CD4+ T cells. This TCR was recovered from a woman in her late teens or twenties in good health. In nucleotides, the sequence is TGCGCCAGCAGCAATGCCGGGACACGGATCTACGAGCAGTACTTC. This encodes CASSNAGTRIYEQYF.